The 26 T cell receptor beta chains in this list originate from one sample, sequenced in a study of Graves' ophthalmopathy and Graves' hyperthyroidism (dated 2018 in TCRdb). TCRdb records Illumina HiSeq 2000 as the sequencer. TCR beta CDR3 regions were amplified from RNA transcripts for repertoire sequencing. HTBI primers and the Qiagen OneStep RT-PCR kit were used in a first-round RT-PCR, which was followed by a second-round multiplex PCR, size selection and purification. TCRdb applied fastp at Q25 and MiXCR to the public reads, then kept only in-frame beta chains. Identical CDR3 proteins give one entry, which carries the most common genes and DNA. This sample has 620,000 or so distinct CDR3 sequences in its table, and about 20% of those were observed once. More than 5.5% of the sample comes from the top ten. Source material: peripheral blood. The receptors originated from a woman aged 18-29 years with stable Graves' hyperthyroidism. Some clones in this sample may be carry-over from other donors' samples. Donor details come from another sample of the same person, matched by shared clones.

This clonotype has ten or more counts. The chain is built from TRBV5-8 and TRBJ1-6, with D tentatively TRBD1 (5 bases). CDR1 is SGHTS and CDR2 is YDEGEE in the germline V gene. V was cut by 4 bases and J by 13 bases, with 12 bases left in between. The CDR3 sequence is 12 residues long. CDR3 bases: TGTGCCAGCAGCACCAGGGTTTGGCCCCTCCACTTT. Translation: CASSTRVWPLHF.

This clonotype occurred a few times. The chain recombines TRBV5-1 with TRBJ2-2; 7 nucleotides match TRBD2. Germline CDR1 SGHRS, CDR2 YFSETQ. Unmatched junction bases numbered 8, after V lost 0 bases and J lost 6 bases. This CDR3 contains 16 residues. CDR3 sequence: CASSLVPGGISGELFF. The CDR3, as DNA: TGCGCCAGCAGCTTGGTCCCGGGAGGTATATCCGGGGAGCTGTTTTTT.

This clonotype was counted many times. The CDR3 spells CASSLAGGRGNQPQHF. For the CDR3, the DNA is TGTGCCAGCAGCTTAGCAGGCGGGCGCGGCAATCAGCCCCAGCATTTT. The chain carries TRBV7-8 and TRBJ1-5; D unresolved. CDR1 is SGHVS, CDR2 FQNEAQ, per germline. This CDR3 is 16 amino acids long. Trimming stripped 0 bases from V and 2 bases from J, with 11 bases between. Using reference TRBV7-8 and TRBJ1-5 for the parts outside the CDR3, the full variable domain is GAGVSQSPRYKVAKRGQDVALRCDPISGHVSLFWYQQALGQGPEFLTYFQNEAQLDKSGLPSDRFFAERPEGSVSTLKIQRTQQEDSAVYLCASSLAGGRGNQPQHFGDGTRLSIL.

This clonotype was observed many times. The chain joins TRBV7-2 to TRBJ1-2; unclear D gene. Trimming removed 1 base from V and 0 bases from J, with 3 bases in between. The CDR3 covers 13 residues. The V gene's germline CDR1 is SGHTA and CDR2 FQGNSA. The CDR3 nucleotides read TGTGCCAGCAGCTTAGGGACTAACTATGGCTACACCTTC. Protein sequence: CASSLGTNYGYTF.

This clonotype was found many times. The CDR3, as DNA: TGTGCCAGCAGTTTGACAGGCCGCTCTGGAAACACCATATATTTT. Residues: CASSLTGRSGNTIYF. V gene TRBV6-5 combines with J gene TRBJ1-3; TRBD1 is a possible D gene (6 bases). V dropped 4 bases and J dropped 0 bases, with 10 bases sitting between them. CDR1 and CDR2 (germline): MNHEY, SVGAGI. This CDR3 is built from 15 residues.

This clonotype was recorded at least ten times. The junction and the germline gene differ at one end; a read error may be behind it. The genes are TRBV6-5 and TRBJ1-1, with no clear D. The CDR3 runs 13 residues. Germline-derived CDR1 and CDR2 are MNHEY and SVGAGI. CDR3 residues: CASSYTVNAEAFF. The DNA for the CDR3 is TGTGCCAGCAGTTATACGGTGAACGCTGAAGCTTTCTTT.

This clonotype occurred a few times. The rearrangement links TRBV6-1 to TRBJ1-1; D uncertain. CDR3 length: 13 residues. Trimming left V 1 base short and J 10 bases short, with 13 bases between. Germline V gives CDR1 MNHNS, CDR2 SASEGT. The CDR3 is CASSEETGISAFF. The DNA for the CDR3 is TGTGCCAGCAGTGAAGAGACGGGAATTTCAGCTTTCTTT.

This clonotype was seen more than once but under ten times. The chain employs TRBV25-1 and TRBJ2-5, with D tentatively TRBD1 (5 bases). The CDR3 loop spans 13 amino acids. V was clipped by 8 bases and J by 2 bases, with 12 bases between them. Germline CDR1 MGHDK, CDR2 SYGVNS. CDR3 in amino acids: CASGHQSQETQYF. CDR3 in DNA: TGTGCCAGCGGACATCAGTCTCAAGAGACCCAGTACTTC. Filled out from reference TRBV25-1 and TRBJ2-5, the complete variable domain reads EADIYQTPRYLVIGTGKKITLECSQTMGHDKMYWYQQDPGMELHLIHYSYGVNSTEKGDLSSESTVSRIRTEHFPLTLESARPSHTSQYLCASGHQSQETQYFGPGTRLLVL.

This clonotype was counted at least ten times. In nucleotides, the CDR3 is TGTGCCAGCAGTGTGCCGGGGCGGCAGAACACTGAAGCTTTCTTT. Protein: CASSVPGRQNTEAFF. The chain carries TRBV6-1 and TRBJ1-1; the D gene is possibly TRBD1 (5 bases). Germline V gene data show CDR1 as MNHNS and CDR2 as SASEGT. This CDR3 is 15 amino acids long. Trimming left V 4 bases short and J 1 base short, with 13 bases between.

This rearrangement joins TRBV27 to TRBJ1-5; D is unresolved. The germline V and J ends were trimmed by 6 bases and 1 base, with 10 bases remaining between them. This CDR3 has 14 residues. The germline V gene has CDR1 MNHEY and CDR2 SMNVEV (reference sequence). DNA of the CDR3: TGTGCCAGCAGCCCCCATACAAGCAATCAGCCCCAGCATTTT. It translates to CASSPHTSNQPQHF.

Many counts were recorded for this clonotype. The V call is TRBV11-2, the J call TRBJ2-7; no firm D call. The V and J ends lost 0 bases and 6 bases respectively, with 9 bases between them. Looked up from germline, CDR1 is SGHAT and CDR2 is FQNNGV. The CDR3 covers 13 residues. CDR3 region: CASSLDPVVEQYF. The DNA for the CDR3 is TGTGCCAGCAGCTTAGACCCGGTAGTCGAGCAGTACTTC.

This clonotype was found many times. The rearrangement joins TRBV7-9 to TRBJ2-7; 9 bases are shared with TRBD2. Trimming at V came to 5 bases and at J to 1 base, leaving 6 bases not matched to a gene. The CDR3 runs to 15 residues. CDR1 and CDR2 from the germline V gene are SEHNR and FQNEAQ (reference sequence). CDR3 nucleotide sequence: TGTGCCAGCAGCCCGCGACTAGCGGCTTCCTACGAGCAGTACTTC. Residues: CASSPRLAASYEQYF. The variable domain in full, with the rest retrieved from reference TRBV7-9 and TRBJ2-7, is DTGVSQNPRHKITKRGQNVTFRCDPISEHNRLYWYRQTLGQGPEFLTYFQNEAQLEKSRLLSDRFSAERPKGSFSTLEIQRTEQGDSAMYLCASSPRLAASYEQYFGPGTRLTVT.

About this clonotype itself: One end of the junction fails to match germline, which may point to a read error. This chain uses TRBV6-1 with TRBJ2-2; D possibly corresponds to TRBD2 (7 bases). The CDR3 covers 15 residues. The germline gives CDR1 MNHNS, CDR2 SASEGT. This chain's CDR3 is CASSEGGAWTGELFF. The CDR3 DNA reads as TGTGCCAGCAGCGAAGGGGGGGCGTGGACCGGGGAGCTGTTTTTT.

This clonotype was counted at least ten times. This chain joins TRBV11-3 and TRBJ2-5, with no clear D. The CDR3 extends over 13 amino acids. Germline CDR1 reads SGHNT; CDR2 reads YENEEA. The V gene lost 3 bases and the J gene lost 5 bases, with 10 bases spanning the gap. The CDR3 here is CASSLGQMETQYF. The CDR3 nucleotides read TGTGCCAGCAGCTTGGGTCAGATGGAGACCCAGTACTTC.

This clonotype was seen at least ten times. The chain couples TRBV19 to TRBJ1-6; no clear D. The germline CDR1 and CDR2 sequences are LNHDA and SQIVND (reference sequence). The CDR3 covers 13 residues. V was pared by 7 bases and J by 7 bases, with 11 bases between. CDR3 sequence: CASTRSSNSPLHF. For the CDR3, the DNA is TGTGCCAGTACGAGGTCGAGCAATTCACCCCTCCACTTT.

Ten or more counts support this clonotype. This chain links TRBV19 with TRBJ2-4, with 7 bases identical to TRBD2. Germline lookup yields CDR1 LNHDA and CDR2 SQIVND (reference sequence). With 8 bases clipped from V and 5 bases from J, the junction kept 3 bases outside the gene matches. This CDR3 region has 12 residues. This CDR3 is CASRGEENIQYF. The CDR3 DNA reads as TGTGCCAGTCGGGGGGAAGAAAACATTCAGTACTTC.

In this sample, this clonotype turned up many times. CDR3 coding DNA: TGTGCCAGCAGTACCCGGGACAGGGGTCGGCACGAGCAGTACTTC. It yields the protein CASSTRDRGRHEQYF. V and J are TRBV6-1 and TRBJ2-7, with TRBD1 matching 10 bases. The V segment lost 5 bases and the J segment 5 bases; nucleotides outside the gene matches: 9. Per germline, CDR1 MNHNS and CDR2 SASEGT. The CDR3 runs 15 residues.

The chain is built from TRBV15 and TRBJ2-7; 11 bases align to TRBD2. Germline values: CDR1 LNHNV, CDR2 YYDKDF (reference sequence). CDR3 length: 15 residues. J was trimmed by 6 bases and V by 5 bases; bases with no gene match: 9. CDR3 sequence reads: CATSPGGLAASEQYF. In DNA, the CDR3 is TGTGCCACCAGCCCCGGGGGACTAGCGGCTAGCGAGCAGTACTTC.

This clonotype was detected many times. This chain joins TRBV12-3 or TRBV12-4 and TRBJ2-5; D possibly uses TRBD1 or TRBD2 (5 bases each). Trimming removed 6 bases from V and 2 bases from J, with 10 bases in between. This CDR3 spans 13 amino acids. CDR3 residues: CASRQDSQETQYF. CDR3 nucleotide sequence: TGTGCCAGCAGACAGGACTCTCAAGAGACCCAGTACTTC.

This clonotype was picked up a small number of times. V is TRBV6-5 and J is TRBJ1-2; maybe TRBD1 (5 bases). This CDR3 is 14 amino acids long. From germline, CDR1 is MNHEY and CDR2 SVGAGI. V was clipped by 2 bases and J by 8 bases, with 15 bases between them. The CDR3 coding sequence is TGTGCCAGCAGTTACCTTACAGGACCTTGGGGCTACACCTTC. Its translation is CASSYLTGPWGYTF.

The chain uses TRBV7-2 and TRBJ2-5, with TRBD2 identical over 8 bases. The germline V gene encodes CDR1 SGHTA and CDR2 FQGNSA. The CDR3 contains 13 residues. The V gene end was trimmed by 7 bases and the J gene end by 5 bases; junction bases not matched to a gene: 6. The DNA for the CDR3 is TGTGCCAGCACCCTCGGGGGGGCGGAGACCCAGTACTTC. It translates to CASTLGGAETQYF.

This clonotype was counted at least ten times. In DNA, the CDR3 is TGTGCCAGCAGCCAAGCGAGTCGGCCCCAGCATTTT. Residues: CASSQASRPQHF. This chain connects TRBV12-3 or TRBV12-4 to TRBJ1-5; D not certain. The CDR3 contains 12 residues. V lost 6 bases, J lost 9 bases, and 12 bases lay in between.

This clonotype came up many times. The chain is built from TRBV11-3 and TRBJ2-7, with 10 bases aligning to TRBD2. CDR3 size: 17 residues. J gave up 3 bases and V 1 base, and 9 bases lay outside the gene matches. Germline assignment: CDR1 SGHNT and CDR2 YENEEA. The CDR3, as DNA: TGTGCCAGCAGCTTAGGGTTAGCGGGAGGCCCGAACTACGAGCAGTACTTC. The encoded protein is CASSLGLAGGPNYEQYF.

This clonotype showed up many times. The chain employs TRBV11-2 and TRBJ2-2; 7 bases map to TRBD1. The CDR3 extends over 19 amino acids. J lost 1 base, V lost 5 bases, and 16 bases had no gene match. The germline CDR1 and CDR2 sequences are SGHAT and FQNNGV. The CDR3 sequence is CASSVRDRDYLLNTGELFF. The CDR3, as DNA: TGTGCCAGCAGCGTCCGGGACAGAGACTACTTGTTGAACACCGGGGAGCTGTTTTTT.

This clonotype has ten or more counts. This chain uses TRBV24-1 with TRBJ2-2; D not certain. V was pared by 7 bases and J by 4 bases, with 18 bases between. CDR1 and CDR2 (germline): KGHDR, SFDVKD. The CDR3 spans 16 residues. CDR3 region: CATSLPGTPITGELFF. The CDR3 nucleotides are TGTGCCACCAGCCTCCCAGGAACACCTATCACCGGGGAGCTGTTTTTT.

This clonotype was detected many times. The chain links TRBV29-1 to TRBJ1-2, with D possibly TRBD1 on 6 matching bases. Germline CDR1 SQVTM, CDR2 ANQGSEA. V shed 7 bases and J shed 2 bases, with 14 bases lying between them. This CDR3 has 13 amino acids. CDR3 DNA: TGCAGCGCTGGGGGCTGGCGGAACTATGGCTACACCTTC. It encodes CSAGGWRNYGYTF.